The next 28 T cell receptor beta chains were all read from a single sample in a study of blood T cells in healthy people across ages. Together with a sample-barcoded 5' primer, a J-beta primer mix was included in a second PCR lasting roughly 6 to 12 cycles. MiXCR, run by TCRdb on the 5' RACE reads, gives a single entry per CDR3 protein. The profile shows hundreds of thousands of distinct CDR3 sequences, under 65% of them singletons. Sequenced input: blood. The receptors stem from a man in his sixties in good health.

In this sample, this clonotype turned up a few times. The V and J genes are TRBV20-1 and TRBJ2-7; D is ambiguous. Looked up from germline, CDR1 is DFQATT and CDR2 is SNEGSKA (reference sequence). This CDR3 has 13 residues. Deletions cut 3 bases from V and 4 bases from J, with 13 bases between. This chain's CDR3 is CSARPSLDYEQYF. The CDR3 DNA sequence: TGCAGTGCTAGGCCCTCACTCGATTACGAGCAGTACTTC.

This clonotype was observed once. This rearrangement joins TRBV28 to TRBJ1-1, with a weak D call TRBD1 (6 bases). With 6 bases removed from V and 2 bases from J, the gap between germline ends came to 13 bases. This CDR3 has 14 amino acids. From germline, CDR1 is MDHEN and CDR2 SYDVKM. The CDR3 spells CASRTPGANTEAFF. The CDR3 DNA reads TGTGCCAGCAGGACGCCGGGGGCTAACACTGAAGCTTTCTTT. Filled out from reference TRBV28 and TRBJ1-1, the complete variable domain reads DVKVTQSSRYLVKRTGEKVFLECVQDMDHENMFWYRQDPGLGLRLIYFSYDVKMKEKGDIPEGYSVSREKKERFSLILESASTNQTSMYLCASRTPGANTEAFFGQGTRLTVV.

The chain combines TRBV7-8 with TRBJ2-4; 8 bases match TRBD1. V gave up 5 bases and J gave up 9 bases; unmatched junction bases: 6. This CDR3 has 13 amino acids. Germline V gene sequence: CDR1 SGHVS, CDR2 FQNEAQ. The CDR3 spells CASSQGAESIQYF. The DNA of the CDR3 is TGTGCCAGCAGCCAGGGGGCGGAAAGCATTCAGTACTTC.

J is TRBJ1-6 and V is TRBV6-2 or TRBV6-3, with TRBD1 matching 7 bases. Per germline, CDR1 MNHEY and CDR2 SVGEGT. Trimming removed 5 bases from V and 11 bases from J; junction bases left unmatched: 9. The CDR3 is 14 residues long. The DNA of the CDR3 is TGTGCCAGCAGTCGGGACAGTGGCGTGACACCCCTCCACTTT. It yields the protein CASSRDSGVTPLHF.

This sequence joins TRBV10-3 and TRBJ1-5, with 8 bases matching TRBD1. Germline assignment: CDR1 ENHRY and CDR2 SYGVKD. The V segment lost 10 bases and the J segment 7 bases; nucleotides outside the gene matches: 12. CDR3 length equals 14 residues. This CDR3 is CASTQGESRQPQHF. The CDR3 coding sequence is TGTGCCAGCACACAGGGGGAGAGCAGGCAGCCCCAGCATTTT.

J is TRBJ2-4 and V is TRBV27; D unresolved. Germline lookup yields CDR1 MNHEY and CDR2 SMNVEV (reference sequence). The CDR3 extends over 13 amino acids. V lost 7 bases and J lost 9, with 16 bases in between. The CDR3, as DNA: TGTGCCAGCAACTCCCACCCTAAGCGCATTCAGTACTTC. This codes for CASNSHPKRIQYF.

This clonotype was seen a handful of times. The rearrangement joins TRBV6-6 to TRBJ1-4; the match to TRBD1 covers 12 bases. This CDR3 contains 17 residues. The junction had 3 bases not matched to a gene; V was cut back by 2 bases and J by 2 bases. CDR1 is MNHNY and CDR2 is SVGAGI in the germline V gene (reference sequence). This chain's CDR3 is CASSYGTGGRTNEKLFF. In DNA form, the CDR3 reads TGTGCCAGCAGTTACGGGACAGGGGGCAGGACTAATGAAAAACTGTTTTTT.

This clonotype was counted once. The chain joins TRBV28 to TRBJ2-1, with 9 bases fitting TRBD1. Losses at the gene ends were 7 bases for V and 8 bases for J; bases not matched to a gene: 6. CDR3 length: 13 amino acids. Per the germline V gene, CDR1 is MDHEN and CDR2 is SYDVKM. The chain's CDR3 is CASNRQGVDEQFF. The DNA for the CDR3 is TGTGCCAGCAATCGACAGGGGGTCGATGAGCAGTTCTTC.

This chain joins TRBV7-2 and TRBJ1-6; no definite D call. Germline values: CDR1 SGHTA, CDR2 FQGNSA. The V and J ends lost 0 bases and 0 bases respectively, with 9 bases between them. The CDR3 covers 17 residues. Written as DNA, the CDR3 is TGTGCCAGCAGCTTAGCTGGCCCCAGCTCCTATAATTCACCCCTCCACTTT. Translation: CASSLAGPSSYNSPLHF.

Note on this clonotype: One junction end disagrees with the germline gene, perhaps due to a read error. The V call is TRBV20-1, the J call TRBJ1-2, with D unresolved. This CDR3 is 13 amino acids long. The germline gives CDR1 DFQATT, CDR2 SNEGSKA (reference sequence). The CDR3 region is CSARGGGYYGYTF. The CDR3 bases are TGCAGTGCCAGAGGCGGCGGCTACTATGGCTACACCTTC.

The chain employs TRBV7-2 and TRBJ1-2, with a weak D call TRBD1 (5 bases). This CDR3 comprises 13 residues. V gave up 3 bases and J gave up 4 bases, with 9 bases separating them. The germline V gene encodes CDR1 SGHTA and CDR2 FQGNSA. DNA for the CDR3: TGTGCCAGCAGCTTTGACAGCACCTATGGCTACACCTTC. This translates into CASSFDSTYGYTF.

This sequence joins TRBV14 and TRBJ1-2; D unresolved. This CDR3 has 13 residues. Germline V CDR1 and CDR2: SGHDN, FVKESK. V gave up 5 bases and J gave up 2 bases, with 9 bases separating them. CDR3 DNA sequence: TGTGCCAGCAGCGCAATGCCCAACTATGGCTACACCTTC. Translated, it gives CASSAMPNYGYTF.

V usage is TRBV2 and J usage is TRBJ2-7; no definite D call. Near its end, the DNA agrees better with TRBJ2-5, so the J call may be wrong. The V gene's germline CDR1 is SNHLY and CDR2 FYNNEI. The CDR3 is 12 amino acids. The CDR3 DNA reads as TGTGCCAGTACGTGGAATAGGGAGACCCAGTACTTC. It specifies CASTWNRETQYF.

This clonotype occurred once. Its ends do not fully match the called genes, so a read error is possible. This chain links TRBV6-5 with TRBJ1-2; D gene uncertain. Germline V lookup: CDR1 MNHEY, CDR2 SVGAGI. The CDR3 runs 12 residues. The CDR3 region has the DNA TGTGCCAGCAGTTACTACACGGATGGGTACACCTTC. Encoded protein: CASSYYTDGYTF.

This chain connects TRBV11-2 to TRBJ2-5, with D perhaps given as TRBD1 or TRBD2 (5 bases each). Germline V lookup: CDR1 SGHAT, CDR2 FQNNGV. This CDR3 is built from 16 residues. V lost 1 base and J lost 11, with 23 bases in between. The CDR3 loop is CASSLVLGVSYNEQYF. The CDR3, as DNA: TGTGCCAGCAGCTTAGTTTTGGGGGTATCCTACAATGAGCAGTACTTC.

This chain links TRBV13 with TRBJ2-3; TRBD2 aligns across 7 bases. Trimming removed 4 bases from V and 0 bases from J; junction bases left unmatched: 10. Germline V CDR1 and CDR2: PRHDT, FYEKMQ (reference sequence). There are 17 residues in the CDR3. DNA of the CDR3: TGTGCCAGCAGCTACCCTGGGGGGGGAGCTAGCACAGATACGCAGTATTTT. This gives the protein CASSYPGGGASTDTQYF.

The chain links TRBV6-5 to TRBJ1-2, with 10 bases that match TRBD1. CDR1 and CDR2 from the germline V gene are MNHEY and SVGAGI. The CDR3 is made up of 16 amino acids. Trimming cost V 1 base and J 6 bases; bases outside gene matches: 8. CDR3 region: CASSYFRDRGFDGYTF. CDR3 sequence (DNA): TGTGCCAGCAGTTACTTCCGGGACAGGGGCTTCGATGGCTACACCTTC.

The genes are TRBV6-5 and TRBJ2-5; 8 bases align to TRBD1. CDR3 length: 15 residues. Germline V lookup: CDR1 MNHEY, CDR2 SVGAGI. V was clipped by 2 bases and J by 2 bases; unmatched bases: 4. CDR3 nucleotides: TGTGCCAGCAGTTACAACACAGGGGGGCAAGAGACCCAGTACTTC. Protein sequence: CASSYNTGGQETQYF.

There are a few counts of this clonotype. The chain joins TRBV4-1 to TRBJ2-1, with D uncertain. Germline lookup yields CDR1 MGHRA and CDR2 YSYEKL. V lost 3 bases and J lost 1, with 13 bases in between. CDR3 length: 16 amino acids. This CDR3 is CASSHPTGRSYNEQFF. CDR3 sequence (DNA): TGCGCCAGCAGCCACCCCACGGGTAGGTCCTACAATGAGCAGTTCTTC.

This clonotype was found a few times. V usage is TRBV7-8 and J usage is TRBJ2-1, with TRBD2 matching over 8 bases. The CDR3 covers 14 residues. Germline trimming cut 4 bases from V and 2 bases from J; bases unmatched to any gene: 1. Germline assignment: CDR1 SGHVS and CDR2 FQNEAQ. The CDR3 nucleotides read TGTGCCAGCAGCTCGCGGGGGGCCTACAATGAGCAGTTCTTC. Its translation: CASSSRGAYNEQFF.

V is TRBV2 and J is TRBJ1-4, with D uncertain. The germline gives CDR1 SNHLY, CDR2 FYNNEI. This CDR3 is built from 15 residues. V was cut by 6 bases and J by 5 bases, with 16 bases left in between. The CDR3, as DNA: TGTGCCAGCAGCGTAGGGCGTGGAGAAAATGAAAAACTGTTTTTT. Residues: CASSVGRGENEKLFF.

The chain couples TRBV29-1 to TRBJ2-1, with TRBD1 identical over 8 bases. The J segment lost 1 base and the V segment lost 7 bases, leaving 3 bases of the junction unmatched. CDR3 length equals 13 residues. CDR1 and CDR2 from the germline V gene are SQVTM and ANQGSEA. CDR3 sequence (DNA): TGCAGCGCCGGACAGGGATCCTACAATGAGCAGTTCTTC. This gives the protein CSAGQGSYNEQFF.

The CDR3 protein is CSARPTQGSNQPQHF. The CDR3 DNA reads as TGCAGTGCTAGACCCACACAGGGATCCAATCAGCCCCAGCATTTT. The chain uses TRBV20-1 and TRBJ1-5; possible D gene TRBD1, 6 bases. The V and J ends lost 2 bases and 3 bases respectively, with 14 bases between them. This CDR3 has 15 amino acids. In germline, CDR1 is DFQATT, CDR2 SNEGSKA (reference sequence).

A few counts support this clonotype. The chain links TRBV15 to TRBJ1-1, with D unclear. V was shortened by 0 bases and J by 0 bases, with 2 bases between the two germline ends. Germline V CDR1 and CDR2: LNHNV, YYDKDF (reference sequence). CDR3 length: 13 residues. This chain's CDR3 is CATSRELNTEAFF. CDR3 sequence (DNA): TGTGCCACCAGCAGAGAGCTGAACACTGAAGCTTTCTTT.

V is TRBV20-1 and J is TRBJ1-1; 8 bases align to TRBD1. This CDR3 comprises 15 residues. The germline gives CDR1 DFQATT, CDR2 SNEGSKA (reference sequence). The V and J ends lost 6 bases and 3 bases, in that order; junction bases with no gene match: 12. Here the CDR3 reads CSARQGARGDTEAFF. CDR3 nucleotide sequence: TGCAGTGCCAGGCAGGGGGCGCGGGGGGACACTGAAGCTTTCTTT.

This chain's CDR3 is CASSLLGTAEETQYF. The CDR3 DNA reads as TGTGCCAGCAGCCTCCTGGGGACAGCGGAAGAGACCCAGTACTTC. The J gene is TRBJ2-5, the V gene TRBV7-2, with TRBD1 matching over 7 bases. Germline V gene data show CDR1 as SGHTA and CDR2 as FQGNSA. This CDR3 spans 15 amino acids. Unmatched junction bases numbered 9, after V lost 5 bases and J lost 3 bases. Looking up the rest from reference TRBV7-2 and TRBJ2-5 gives the full variable domain: GAGVSQSPSNKVTEKGKDVELRCDPISGHTALYWYRQSLGQGLEFLIYFQGNSAPDKSGLPSDRFSAERTGGSVSTLTIQRTQQEDSAVYLCASSLLGTAEETQYFGPGTRLLVL.

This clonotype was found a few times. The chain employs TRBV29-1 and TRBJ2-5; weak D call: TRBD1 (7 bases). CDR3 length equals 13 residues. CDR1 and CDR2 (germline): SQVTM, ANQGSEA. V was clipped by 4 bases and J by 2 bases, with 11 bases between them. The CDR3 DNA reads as TGCAGCGTTGTCAGGGGGGAACAAGAGACCCAGTACTTC. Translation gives CSVVRGEQETQYF. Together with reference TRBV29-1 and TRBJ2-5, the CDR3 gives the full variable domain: SAVISQKPSRDICQRGTSLTIQCQVDSQVTMMFWYRQQPGQSLTLIATANQGSEATYESGFVIDKFPISRPNLTFSTLTVSNMSPEDSSIYLCSVVRGEQETQYFGPGTRLLVL.

CDR3 in amino acids: CASSFGGDPTEAFF. The CDR3 DNA sequence: TGTGCCAGCAGTTTCGGGGGCGACCCCACTGAAGCTTTCTTT. The chain employs TRBV12-3 or TRBV12-4 and TRBJ1-1; TRBD1 is a possible D gene (6 bases). This CDR3 is built from 14 residues. Between the trimmed V and J ends, which lost 3 bases and 4 bases, there was a span of 12 bases.